This T cell receptor beta chain was profiled in a study of T-cell reconstitution after alpha-beta-depleted transplantation in children. Notes on the study in general: After one year, T-cell counts and TCRbeta diversity mostly came from new T cells.

The TCRbeta library incorporated unique molecular identifiers. MiXCR, run by TCRdb on the PCR reads, gives a single entry per CDR3 protein. There are just under 250,000 distinct CDR3 sequences in the sample; roughly 23% occur only once, and approximately 2.5% lies in the top ten. The junction had 6 bases not matched to a gene; V was cut back by 10 bases and J by 4 bases. Germline CDR1 is MNHEY and CDR2 is SVGAGI. CDR3 size: 14 residues. This clonotype appeared many times. The antigen remains undetermined. The rearrangement uses TRBV6-5 and TRBJ2-1; 11 bases are shared with TRBD2. This clonotype originated in a girl aged 2 to 10 with Fanconi anemia, due to receive a stem cell transplant. Source: PBMCs, taken before TCRalphabeta/CD19-depleted stem cell transplant. The CDR3 DNA is TGTGCCACCACGACTAGCGGGGCGTACAATGAGCAGTTCTTC. Protein: CATTTSGAYNEQFF.